A single sample is the source of the 32 T cell receptor beta chains below, sequenced in a study of monozygotic twins with cystic fibrosis. Profiled with immunoSEQ multiplex PCR; TCRdb holds only in-frame clones, not every one. The sample includes about 36,000 clones, under 95% of them seen just once. Sequencing input: blood. These receptors originate from a boy aged 2-15 years with cystic fibrosis.

The genes are TRBV6-6 and TRBJ2-7; tentative D call: TRBD2 (5 bases). Germline V gene lookup returns CDR1 MNHNY and CDR2 SVGAGI (reference sequence). The V gene lost 2 bases and the J gene lost 3 bases, with 8 bases spanning the gap. CDR3 size: 13 residues. CDR3 sequence (DNA): TGTGCCAGCAGTTACGGGAGAGACTACGAGCAGTACTTC. It is translated as CASSYGRDYEQYF.

V gene TRBV11-3 combines with J gene TRBJ1-4; D call uncertain. The CDR3 has 16 residues. The V and J ends lost 1 base and 0 bases respectively, with 9 bases between them. Germline CDR1 and CDR2: SGHNT and YENEEA. CDR3 DNA sequence: TGTGCCAGCAGCTTAGGAGCAGGCGCAACTAATGAAAAACTGTTTTTT. Translation gives CASSLGAGATNEKLFF.

The chain is built from TRBV5-6 and TRBJ1-1; possible D gene TRBD1, 5 bases. The CDR3 length is 12 residues. The V gene lost 3 bases and the J gene lost 9 bases, with 12 bases spanning the gap. Germline assignment: CDR1 SGHDT and CDR2 YYEEEE. The CDR3, as DNA: TGTGCCAGCAGCTCGGACAACCTGAAAGCTTTCTTT. Translated, it gives CASSSDNLKAFF.

The genes are TRBV6-5 and TRBJ2-2; D unclear. This CDR3 has 15 amino acids. Between the trimmed V and J ends, which lost 2 bases and 1 base, there was a span of 8 bases. Germline values: CDR1 MNHEY, CDR2 SVGAGI. In DNA, the CDR3 is TGTGCCAGCAGTTACGTTAGCTGGAACACCGGGGAGCTGTTTTTT. Its protein product is CASSYVSWNTGELFF.

The gene calls are TRBV2 and TRBJ1-2; weak D call: TRBD1 (5 bases). The CDR3 runs 14 residues. The germline V and J ends were trimmed by 8 bases and 1 base, with 14 bases remaining between them. Germline CDR1 reads SNHLY; CDR2 reads FYNNEI. The CDR3 sequence: CASLPGLNNYGYTF. In nucleotides, the CDR3 is TGTGCCAGCCTTCCGGGACTGAATAACTATGGCTACACCTTC.

This chain connects TRBV19 to TRBJ1-2, with TRBD1 identical over 7 bases. The V gene's germline CDR1 is LNHDA and CDR2 SQIVND (reference sequence). V gave up 3 bases and J gave up 0 bases; unmatched junction bases: 7. The CDR3 totals 16 residues. The CDR3 DNA follows: TGTGCCAGTAGTATTCGGGACAGCACTCCTAACTATGGCTACACCTTC. Translation: CASSIRDSTPNYGYTF. The whole variable domain, remainder taken from reference TRBV19 and TRBJ1-2, is DGGITQSPKYLFRKEGQNVTLSCEQNLNHDAMYWYRQDPGQGLRLIYYSQIVNDFQKGDIAEGYSVSREKKESFPLTVTSAQKNPTAFYLCASSIRDSTPNYGYTFGSGTRLTVV.

The rearrangement links TRBV4-1 to TRBJ1-3; no definite D call. The V end lost 1 base, the J end lost 0 bases, and 10 bases lay between the germline ends. Germline V gene data show CDR1 as MGHRA and CDR2 as YSYEKL. The CDR3 extends over 16 amino acids. The chain's CDR3 is CASSQGVRNSGNTIYF. Written as DNA, the CDR3 is TGCGCCAGCAGCCAAGGGGTGAGGAACTCTGGAAACACCATATATTTT.

V gene TRBV27 combines with J gene TRBJ2-2; unclear D gene. The germline V and J ends were trimmed by 8 bases and 5 bases, with 21 bases remaining between them. Germline lookup yields CDR1 MNHEY and CDR2 SMNVEV (reference sequence). The CDR3 loop spans 16 amino acids. The CDR3 protein is CASQPRASWGTGELFF. CDR3 DNA: TGTGCCAGCCAACCTAGGGCGAGCTGGGGAACCGGGGAGCTGTTTTTT.

The rearrangement joins TRBV5-1 to TRBJ1-1; 7 nucleotides agree with TRBD1. The CDR3 is 13 residues long. The ends lost 4 bases at V and 5 bases at J; junction bases unmatched: 5. Germline CDR1 reads SGHRS; CDR2 reads YFSETQ. CDR3 protein: CASSLDRVTEAFF. The CDR3 coding sequence is TGCGCCAGCAGCCTCGACAGGGTGACTGAAGCTTTCTTT.

A single count supports this clone. The chain uses TRBV4-1 and TRBJ2-1; D gene ambiguous. The V and J ends lost 0 bases and 4 bases respectively, with 13 bases between them. CDR3 size: 16 residues. Germline V lookup: CDR1 MGHRA, CDR2 YSYEKL. Here the CDR3 DNA reads TGCGCCAGCAGCCAAGATTTAGGATCCGTTTACAATGAGCAGTTCTTC. Its protein product is CASSQDLGSVYNEQFF.

J is TRBJ1-6 and V is TRBV7-2; D might be TRBD1 (6 bases). The CDR3 is 14 amino acids. CDR1 is SGHTA, CDR2 FQGNSA, per germline. The V end was cut by 1 base, the J end by 10 bases, with 11 bases between. The chain's CDR3 is CASSLGAGVSPLHF. The CDR3 DNA sequence: TGTGCCAGCAGCTTAGGGGCAGGGGTCTCACCCCTCCACTTT. The full variable domain, rest sourced from reference TRBV7-2 and TRBJ1-6, is GAGVSQSPSNKVTEKGKDVELRCDPISGHTALYWYRQSLGQGLEFLIYFQGNSAPDKSGLPSDRFSAERTGGSVSTLTIQRTQQEDSAVYLCASSLGAGVSPLHFGNGTRLTVT.

The chain is built from TRBV7-2 and TRBJ1-1; tentative D call: TRBD1 (6 bases). The V gene lost 1 base and the J gene lost 3 bases, with 9 bases spanning the gap. This CDR3 contains 14 residues. Germline V gives CDR1 SGHTA, CDR2 FQGNSA. CDR3 sequence reads: CASSLVGADTEAFF. The DNA for the CDR3 is TGTGCCAGCAGCTTAGTGGGGGCGGACACTGAAGCTTTCTTT.

The chain recombines TRBV7-2 with TRBJ1-5, with D unclear. V was cut by 3 bases and J by 5 bases, with 8 bases left in between. This CDR3 region has 13 residues. CDR1 is SGHTA and CDR2 is FQGNSA in the germline V gene. CDR3 region: CASSLDRDQPQHF. DNA for the CDR3: TGTGCCAGCAGCTTGGACCGCGATCAGCCCCAGCATTTT.

The rearrangement uses TRBV4-2 and TRBJ2-3; a possible D gene is TRBD1 (7 bases). Looked up from germline, CDR1 is LGHNA and CDR2 is YNFKEQ. V was cut by 1 base and J by 5 bases, with 16 bases left in between. CDR3 length equals 16 residues. The CDR3: CASSQVRQGGLDTQYF. The CDR3 bases are TGTGCCAGCAGCCAAGTACGTCAGGGGGGTTTAGATACGCAGTATTTT.

The gene calls are TRBV2 and TRBJ2-7; no reliable D call. Germline V gene data show CDR1 as SNHLY and CDR2 as FYNNEI. The CDR3 is 13 residues long. With 6 bases removed from V and 2 bases from J, the gap between germline ends came to 11 bases. The CDR3 sequence: CASSADITYEQYF. The CDR3 DNA is TGTGCCAGCAGCGCCGACATCACCTACGAGCAGTACTTC.

The J gene is TRBJ2-5, the V gene TRBV5-1, with a tentative D call TRBD1 (5 bases). In germline, CDR1 is SGHRS, CDR2 YFSETQ. The CDR3 is 15 residues long. Trimming took 0 bases from V and 1 from J, leaving 10 bases between them. DNA of the CDR3: TGCGCCAGCAGCTTGGTTCGTGGGGCCCAAGAGACCCAGTACTTC. It codes for CASSLVRGAQETQYF. The full variable domain, its missing parts supplied by reference TRBV5-1 and TRBJ2-5, is KAGVTQTPRYLIKTRGQQVTLSCSPISGHRSVSWYQQTPGQGLQFLFEYFSETQRNKGNFPGRFSGRQFSNSRSEMNVSTLELGDSALYLCASSLVRGAQETQYFGPGTRLLVL.

This sequence joins TRBV11-3 and TRBJ2-2; D may be TRBD1 (6 bases). This CDR3 has 12 residues. Trimming stripped 5 bases from V and 7 bases from J, with 8 bases between. Germline CDR1 reads SGHNT; CDR2 reads YENEEA. The CDR3 sequence is CASSTQGGELFF. As DNA, the CDR3 is TGTGCCAGCAGCACACAGGGCGGGGAGCTGTTTTTT.

The rearrangement joins TRBV14 to TRBJ1-2, with D perhaps TRBD1 (5 bases). CDR1 and CDR2 from the germline V gene are SGHDN and FVKESK. The ends were cut back, 0 bases at V and 5 bases at J, with 16 bases in the middle. The CDR3 has 16 residues. The CDR3 DNA follows: TGTGCCAGCAGCCAAGAGATGGTAGGACACCCGTATGGCTACACCTTC. Its translation: CASSQEMVGHPYGYTF.

This clone occurred once. The V gene is TRBV7-9, the J gene TRBJ2-7; 10 bases fit TRBD1. The CDR3 loop spans 17 amino acids. V lost 3 bases and J lost 0; bases outside the gene matches: 8. Germline assignment: CDR1 SEHNR and CDR2 FQNEAQ (reference sequence). The CDR3 coding sequence is TGTGCCAGCAGCTTCCCATTGGGACAGGGGAGCTCCTACGAGCAGTACTTC. The encoded protein is CASSFPLGQGSSYEQYF.

The CDR3 reads CASSHMAGEAFF. The CDR3 DNA reads TGTGCCAGCAGCCACATGGCGGGTGAGGCTTTCTTT. The chain is built from TRBV6-6 and TRBJ1-1; D gene uncertain. The germline V gene has CDR1 MNHNY and CDR2 SVGAGI (reference sequence). V lost 6 bases, J lost 11 bases, and 16 bases lay in between. The CDR3 is 12 amino acids.

This chain uses TRBV9 with TRBJ1-1; possibly TRBD1 for D (6 bases). Germline-derived CDR1 and CDR2 are SGDLS and YYNGEE. Trimming left V 4 bases short and J 1 base short, with 14 bases between. The CDR3 runs 15 residues. CDR3 in amino acids: CASSPRQVWNTEAFF. As DNA, the CDR3 is TGTGCCAGCAGCCCTCGACAGGTTTGGAACACTGAAGCTTTCTTT.

This clone was seen only once. This rearrangement joins TRBV6-1 to TRBJ1-5; TRBD1 is a possible D gene (5 bases). Germline V lookup: CDR1 MNHNS, CDR2 SASEGT. This CDR3 has 14 residues. The V end was cut by 4 bases, the J end by 1 base, with 8 bases between. CDR3 sequence reads: CASSGGASNQPQHF. The CDR3 DNA reads TGTGCCAGCAGTGGTGGGGCCAGCAATCAGCCCCAGCATTTT.

The CDR3, as DNA: TGTGCCAGCAGGTCGACAGGGAGCGAAGCTTTCTTT. It encodes CASRSTGSEAFF. V and J are TRBV27 and TRBJ1-1, with TRBD1 matching 7 bases. This CDR3 region has 12 residues. Per germline, CDR1 MNHEY and CDR2 SMNVEV (reference sequence). V lost 6 bases to trimming and J lost 8 bases; unmatched junction nucleotides: 6.

The J gene is TRBJ2-1, the V gene TRBV7-2, with 8 bases aligning to TRBD2. Germline V CDR1 and CDR2: SGHTA, FQGNSA. The CDR3 totals 18 residues. V shed 1 base and J 4 bases; nucleotides not matched to a gene: 12. The CDR3 region is CASSLGVLAGDQYNEQFF. The CDR3, as DNA: TGTGCCAGCAGCTTAGGGGTCCTAGCGGGCGACCAGTACAATGAGCAGTTCTTC.

The rearrangement links TRBV9 to TRBJ2-5; D not resolved. Germline-derived CDR1 and CDR2 are SGDLS and YYNGEE. This CDR3 is built from 13 residues. V lost 0 bases, J lost 0 bases, and 3 bases lay in between. The CDR3 sequence: CASSVEDQETQYF. In DNA form, the CDR3 reads TGTGCCAGCAGCGTAGAGGACCAAGAGACCCAGTACTTC.

The chain uses TRBV5-1 and TRBJ2-7; 7 nucleotides align to TRBD1. V gave up 3 bases and J gave up 0 bases; unmatched junction bases: 0. Germline values: CDR1 SGHRS, CDR2 YFSETQ. The CDR3 runs 13 residues. The CDR3 DNA reads TGCGCCAGCAGCTGGGACAGCTCCTACGAGCAGTACTTC. Its translation is CASSWDSSYEQYF.

V gene TRBV4-1 combines with J gene TRBJ1-1; D not certain. The CDR3 has 13 amino acids. The germline V and J ends were trimmed by 1 base and 2 bases, with 5 bases remaining between them. Germline V CDR1 and CDR2: MGHRA, YSYEKL. CDR3 DNA sequence: TGCGCCAGCAGCCAAGGGGGAAACACTGAAGCTTTCTTT. This sequence encodes CASSQGGNTEAFF.

The chain's CDR3 is CASSGQGYTGELFF. CDR3 DNA sequence: TGTGCCAGCAGTGGCCAGGGGTACACCGGGGAGCTGTTTTTT. The V gene is TRBV2, the J gene TRBJ2-2; maybe TRBD1 (6 bases). The germline V and J ends were trimmed by 4 bases and 3 bases, with 9 bases remaining between them. The CDR3 extends over 14 amino acids. Germline V gene sequence: CDR1 SNHLY, CDR2 FYNNEI.

V gene TRBV5-6 combines with J gene TRBJ1-1, with 8 bases fitting TRBD1. Germline V gene data show CDR1 as SGHDT and CDR2 as YYEEEE. CDR3 length: 17 residues. V was clipped by 4 bases and J by 0 bases; unmatched bases: 11. CDR3 residues: CASSLRTGSGLNTEAFF. CDR3 coding DNA: TGTGCCAGCAGCCTACGGACAGGGTCGGGGTTGAACACTGAAGCTTTCTTT.

The V call is TRBV27, the J call TRBJ1-1, with 7 positions matching TRBD1. This CDR3 is 14 amino acids long. Trimming took 5 bases from V and 0 from J; bases not matched to a gene: 3. The germline CDR1 and CDR2 sequences are MNHEY and SMNVEV (reference sequence). This chain's CDR3 is CASSPQGLNTEAFF. The CDR3 coding sequence is TGTGCCAGCAGTCCACAGGGGTTGAACACTGAAGCTTTCTTT.

The chain couples TRBV27 to TRBJ1-2; TRBD1 is a possible D gene (5 bases). Trimming took off 6 bases at V and 2 bases at J, with 25 bases between the two ends. Germline V CDR1 and CDR2: MNHEY, SMNVEV (reference sequence). This CDR3 has 18 amino acids. This CDR3 is CASRPHPPMGTANYGYTF. As DNA, the CDR3 is TGTGCCAGCAGGCCCCACCCCCCTATGGGGACGGCGAACTATGGCTACACCTTC.

This chain connects TRBV2 to TRBJ1-1; D not resolved. V was shortened by 8 bases and J by 0 bases, with 7 bases between the two germline ends. The length of the CDR3 is 12 residues. The V gene's germline CDR1 is SNHLY and CDR2 FYNNEI. The CDR3 region has the DNA TGTGCCAGCGACCCAATGAACACTGAAGCTTTCTTT. The encoded protein is CASDPMNTEAFF. Variable domain in full (rest from reference TRBV2 and TRBJ1-1): EPEVTQTPSHQVTQMGQEVILRCVPISNHLYFYWYRQILGQKVEFLVSFYNNEISEKSEIFDDQFSVERPDGSNFTLKIRSTKLEDSAMYFCASDPMNTEAFFGQGTRLTVV.